This section outlines one T cell receptor (beta chain) sequence together with its context. The germline CDR1 and CDR2 sequences are SGHNT and YYREEE (reference sequence). This CDR3 has 15 amino acids. V dropped 4 bases and J dropped 7 bases, with 15 bases sitting between them. This specimen comes from a study of blood T cell repertoires in COVID-19. Study information: Whether acute or convalescent, the COVID-19 samples came from the United States, Italy and Spain. Nucleic acid was either cDNA or gDNA, and it came from T cells, B-cell-depleted T cells, or PBMCs.

Seattle patients were enrolled while actively infected and followed longitudinally. In the authors' methods: For nucleated cells, counts were estimated from reference gene primer amplification. Only in-frame clones appear in the TCRdb table, and some are missing; sequencing was by immunoSEQ multiplex PCR. Clonal size and the V and J genes are those of that table, whereas D and trimming came from the DNA. The repertoire holds around 290,000 clones, with 91% as singletons. The receptor was isolated from a woman in her twenties or thirties with COVID-19, enrolled during active disease. Sequencing was carried out using peripheral blood. The chain uses TRBV5-4 and TRBJ1-6, with D possibly TRBD1 on 6 matching bases. CDR3 nucleotides: TGTGCCAGCAGCCAAAACAGGGATGGGAATTCACCCCTCCACTTT. It specifies CASSQNRDGNSPLHF.